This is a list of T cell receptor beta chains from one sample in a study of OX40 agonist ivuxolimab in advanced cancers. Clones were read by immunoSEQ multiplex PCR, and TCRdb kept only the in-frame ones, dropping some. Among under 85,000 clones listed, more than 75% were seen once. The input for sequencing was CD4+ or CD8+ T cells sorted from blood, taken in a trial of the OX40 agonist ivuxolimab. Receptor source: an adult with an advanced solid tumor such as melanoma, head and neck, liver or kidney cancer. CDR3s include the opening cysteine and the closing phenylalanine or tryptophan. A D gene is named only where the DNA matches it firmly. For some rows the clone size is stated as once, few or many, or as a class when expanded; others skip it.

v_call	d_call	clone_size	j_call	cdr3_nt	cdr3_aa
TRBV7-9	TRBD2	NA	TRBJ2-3	TGTGCCAGCACCCCACCCTCCGGGGCCTCGGGGGGAGATACGCAGTATTTT	CASTPPSGASGGDTQYF
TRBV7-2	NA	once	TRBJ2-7	TGTGCCAGCAGCGACCAGGACGAGCAGTACTTC	CASSDQDEQYF
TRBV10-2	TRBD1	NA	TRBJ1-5	TGCGCCAGCAGGGCCGGGACAGGGGGCTGGATAGATCAGCCCCAGCATTTT	CASRAGTGGWIDQPQHF
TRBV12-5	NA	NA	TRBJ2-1	TGTGCTAGTGGTGAGAACGGGGGTTTTGATGAGCAGTTCTTC	CASGENGGFDEQFF
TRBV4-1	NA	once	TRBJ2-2	TGCGCCAGCAGCCAGCCGGGGGCGAACACCGGGGAGCTGTTTTTT	CASSQPGANTGELFF
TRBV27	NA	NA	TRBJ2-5	TGTGCCAGCAGTTTACTGGAACAAGAGACCCAGTACTTC	CASSLLEQETQYF
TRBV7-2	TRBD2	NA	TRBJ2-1	TGTGCCAGCAGCCAGGGACTAGCGGGTGAGCAGTTCTTC	CASSQGLAGEQFF
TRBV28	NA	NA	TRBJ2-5	TGTGCCAGCAGTTTATTATCCACCCGAGAGACCCAGTACTTC	CASSLLSTRETQYF
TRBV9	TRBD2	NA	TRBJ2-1	TGTGCCAGCAGCGTAGGAGGTAGCGGGATAAGGGGTGAGCAGTTCTTC	CASSVGGSGIRGEQFF
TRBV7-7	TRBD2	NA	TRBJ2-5	TGTGCTAGCAGCTGGGGACTAGCGGGGGAGACCCAGTACTTC	CASSWGLAGETQYF
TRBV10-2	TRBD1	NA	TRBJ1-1	TGCGCCAGCAGTGCCGGGACAGGGGGTTCGAACACTGAAGCTTTCTTT	CASSAGTGGSNTEAFF
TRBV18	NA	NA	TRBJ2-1	TGTGCCAGCTCACCAGAGAGGGCGGGGAGCGGTGAGCAGTTCTTC	CASSPERAGSGEQFF
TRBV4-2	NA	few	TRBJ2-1	TGTGCCAGCAGCCAAGTAGTGCGACAGGCTTACAATGAGCAGTTCTTC	CASSQVVRQAYNEQFF
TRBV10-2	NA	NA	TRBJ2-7	TGCGCCAGCAGCCGGGACTCTCTGAGAGAGCAGTACTTC	CASSRDSLREQYF
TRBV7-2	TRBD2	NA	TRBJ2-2	TGTGCCAGCAGCATAAGAGCGGGGAGGGACGGGGAGCTGTTTTTT	CASSIRAGRDGELFF